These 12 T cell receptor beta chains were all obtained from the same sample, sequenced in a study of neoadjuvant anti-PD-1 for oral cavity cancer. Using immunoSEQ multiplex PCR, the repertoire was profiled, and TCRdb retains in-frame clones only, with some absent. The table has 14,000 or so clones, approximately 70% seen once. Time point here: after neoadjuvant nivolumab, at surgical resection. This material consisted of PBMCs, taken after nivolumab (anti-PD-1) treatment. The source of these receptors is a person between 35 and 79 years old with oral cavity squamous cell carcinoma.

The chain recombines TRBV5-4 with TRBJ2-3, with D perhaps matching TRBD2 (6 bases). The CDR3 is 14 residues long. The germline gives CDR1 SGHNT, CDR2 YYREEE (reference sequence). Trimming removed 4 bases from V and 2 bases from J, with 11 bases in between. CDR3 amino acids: CASSRGGATDTQYF. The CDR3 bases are TGTGCCAGCAGCCGAGGAGGGGCCACAGATACGCAGTATTTT.

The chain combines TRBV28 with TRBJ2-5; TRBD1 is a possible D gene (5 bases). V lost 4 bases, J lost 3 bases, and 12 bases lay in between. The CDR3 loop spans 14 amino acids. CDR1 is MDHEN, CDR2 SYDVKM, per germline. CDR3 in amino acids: CASSSQPREETQYF. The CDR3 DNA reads TGTGCCAGCAGTTCGCAGCCCAGGGAAGAGACCCAGTACTTC.

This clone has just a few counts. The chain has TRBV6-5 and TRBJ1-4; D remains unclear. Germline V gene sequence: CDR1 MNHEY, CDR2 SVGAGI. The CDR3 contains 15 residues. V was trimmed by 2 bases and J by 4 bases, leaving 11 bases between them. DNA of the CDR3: TGTGCCAGCAGTTACACTAGGACGGTTAATGAAAAACTGTTTTTT. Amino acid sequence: CASSYTRTVNEKLFF.

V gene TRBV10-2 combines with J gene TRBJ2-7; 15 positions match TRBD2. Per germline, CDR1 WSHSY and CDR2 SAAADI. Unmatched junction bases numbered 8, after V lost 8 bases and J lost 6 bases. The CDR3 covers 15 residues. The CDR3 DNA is TGCGCCAGCCGCGGACTAGCGGGAGGGGCCGGCGAGCAGTACTTC. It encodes CASRGLAGGAGEQYF.

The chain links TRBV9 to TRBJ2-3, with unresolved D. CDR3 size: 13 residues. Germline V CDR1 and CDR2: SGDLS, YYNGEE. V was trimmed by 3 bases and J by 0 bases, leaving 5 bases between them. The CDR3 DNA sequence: TGTGCCAGCAGCGCATGGAGCACAGATACGCAGTATTTT. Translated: CASSAWSTDTQYF.

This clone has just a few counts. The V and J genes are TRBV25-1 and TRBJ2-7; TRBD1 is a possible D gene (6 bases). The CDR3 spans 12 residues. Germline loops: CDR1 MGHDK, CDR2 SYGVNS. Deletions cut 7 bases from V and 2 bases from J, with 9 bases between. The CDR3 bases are TGTGCCAGCATGGGACAAACCTACGAGCAGTACTTC. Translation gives CASMGQTYEQYF.

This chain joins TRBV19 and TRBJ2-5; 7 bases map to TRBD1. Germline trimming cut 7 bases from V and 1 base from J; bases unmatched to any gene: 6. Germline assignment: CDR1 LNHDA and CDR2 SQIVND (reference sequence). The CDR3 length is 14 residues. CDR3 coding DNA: TGTGCCAGTAAGCCGGGACAGAGCCAAGAGACCCAGTACTTC. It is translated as CASKPGQSQETQYF. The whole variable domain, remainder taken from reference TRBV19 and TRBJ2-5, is DGGITQSPKYLFRKEGQNVTLSCEQNLNHDAMYWYRQDPGQGLRLIYYSQIVNDFQKGDIAEGYSVSREKKESFPLTVTSAQKNPTAFYLCASKPGQSQETQYFGPGTRLLVL.

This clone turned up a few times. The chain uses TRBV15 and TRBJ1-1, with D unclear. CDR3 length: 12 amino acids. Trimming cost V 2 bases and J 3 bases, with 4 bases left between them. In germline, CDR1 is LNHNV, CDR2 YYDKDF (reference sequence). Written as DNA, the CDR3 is TGTGCCACCAGCAGAAGCGACACTGAAGCTTTCTTT. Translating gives CATSRSDTEAFF.

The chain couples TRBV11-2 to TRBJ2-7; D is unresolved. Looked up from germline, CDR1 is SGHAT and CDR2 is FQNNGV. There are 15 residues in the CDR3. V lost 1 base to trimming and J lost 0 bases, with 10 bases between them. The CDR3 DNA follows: TGTGCCAGCAGCTTAGGGACCGCCAGCTCCTACGAGCAGTACTTC. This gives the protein CASSLGTASSYEQYF.

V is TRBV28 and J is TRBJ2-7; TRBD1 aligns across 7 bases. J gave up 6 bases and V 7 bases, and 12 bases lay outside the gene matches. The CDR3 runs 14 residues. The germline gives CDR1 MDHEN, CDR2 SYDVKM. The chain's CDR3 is CASNQPGQIVEQYF. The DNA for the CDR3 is TGTGCCAGCAATCAACCGGGACAGATCGTCGAGCAGTACTTC.

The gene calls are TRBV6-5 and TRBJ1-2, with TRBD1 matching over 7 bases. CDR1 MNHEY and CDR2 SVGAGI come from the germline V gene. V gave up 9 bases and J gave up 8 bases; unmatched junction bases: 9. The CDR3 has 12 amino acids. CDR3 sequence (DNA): TGTGCCAGTAGAACAGGGGACTCCGGCTACACCTTC. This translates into CASRTGDSGYTF.

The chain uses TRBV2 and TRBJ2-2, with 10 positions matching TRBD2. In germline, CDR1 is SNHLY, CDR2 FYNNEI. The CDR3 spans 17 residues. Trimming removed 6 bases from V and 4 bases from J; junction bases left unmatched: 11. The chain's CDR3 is CASRLIDSGRPTGELFF. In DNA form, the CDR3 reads TGTGCCAGCAGGCTAATTGATAGCGGGAGGCCCACCGGGGAGCTGTTTTTT.